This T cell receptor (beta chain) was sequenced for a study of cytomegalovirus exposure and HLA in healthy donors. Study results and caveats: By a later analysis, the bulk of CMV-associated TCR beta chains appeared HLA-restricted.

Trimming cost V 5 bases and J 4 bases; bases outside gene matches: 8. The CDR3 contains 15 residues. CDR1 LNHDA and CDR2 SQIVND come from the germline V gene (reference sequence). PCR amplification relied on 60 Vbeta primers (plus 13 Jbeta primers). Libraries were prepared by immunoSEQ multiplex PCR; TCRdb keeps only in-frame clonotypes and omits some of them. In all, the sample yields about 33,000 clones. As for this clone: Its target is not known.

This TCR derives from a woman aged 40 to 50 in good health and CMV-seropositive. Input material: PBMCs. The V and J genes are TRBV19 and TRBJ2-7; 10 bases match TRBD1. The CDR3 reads CASSWTGGTRYEQYF. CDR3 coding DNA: TGTGCCAGTAGTTGGACAGGGGGTACCCGTTACGAGCAGTACTTC.